This entry concerns a single T cell receptor beta chain. As processed by the authors: Cell counts per sample came from amplifying reference gene primers. The method was immunoSEQ multiplex PCR; TCRdb's version includes in-frame clones alone and lacks a portion of them. D and trimming come from the DNA, and the V and J calls and clone size come from that table. Among more than 150,000 clones listed, approximately 80% were seen once. This sample is part of a study of blood T cell repertoires in COVID-19. The overall study: COVID-19 samples collected from the United States, Italy and Spain covered acute and convalescent phases. PBMCs, B-cell-depleted T cells, or T cells provided the cDNA or gDNA that made up the material.

The clonotype was recovered from an older woman with acute or convalescent COVID-19. Specimen: peripheral blood.

CDR3 amino acids: CASSLRGGLSYEQYF. The CDR3 DNA follows: TGTGCCAGCAGTCTCCGGGGGGGGCTCTCCTACGAGCAGTACTTC. The chain couples TRBV28 to TRBJ2-7, with 8 nucleotides matching TRBD2. This CDR3 region has 15 residues. J lost 0 bases, V lost 5 bases, and 6 bases had no gene match. Germline V gives CDR1 MDHEN, CDR2 SYDVKM.